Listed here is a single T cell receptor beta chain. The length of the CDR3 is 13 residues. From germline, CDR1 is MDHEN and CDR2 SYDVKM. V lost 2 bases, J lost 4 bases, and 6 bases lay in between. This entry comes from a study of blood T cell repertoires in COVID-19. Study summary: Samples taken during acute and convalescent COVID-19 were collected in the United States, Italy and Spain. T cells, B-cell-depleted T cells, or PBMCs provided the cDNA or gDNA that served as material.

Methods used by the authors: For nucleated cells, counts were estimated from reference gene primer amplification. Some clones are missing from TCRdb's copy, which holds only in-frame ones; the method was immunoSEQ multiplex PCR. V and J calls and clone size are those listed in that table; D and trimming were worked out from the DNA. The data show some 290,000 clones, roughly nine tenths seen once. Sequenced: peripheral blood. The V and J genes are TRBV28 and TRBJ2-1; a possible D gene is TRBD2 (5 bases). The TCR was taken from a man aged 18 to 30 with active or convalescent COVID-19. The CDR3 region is CASSLEGYNEQFF. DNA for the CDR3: TGTGCCAGCAGTTTAGAGGGTTACAATGAGCAGTTCTTC.